This T cell receptor (beta chain) derives from a study of blood T cells in healthy people across ages. Study outcomes and limitations: With donor CMV status unknown, expanded clonotype changes were possibly confounded. A roughly linear age-dependent decrease characterized TCR beta diversity per million T cells. More naive CD4+ cells and higher diversity marked long-lived donors relative to aged donors.

Using a J-beta primer mix together with a sample-barcoded 5' primer, a second PCR was run for roughly 6 to 12 cycles. Each cDNA molecule received a tag from a template-switch adaptor that had 12 random nucleotides. TCRdb processed the 5' RACE reads anew with MiXCR; each CDR3 protein has one entry. The sample carries 750,000 to 950,000 distinct CDR3 sequences, roughly 50% recorded once. Germline CDR1 reads LGHNT; CDR2 reads FRNRAP. There are 13 residues in the CDR3. The table lists this clonotype with many counts. Antigen specificity is unknown. Sequencing used blood. The chain employs TRBV12-5 and TRBJ2-7; D possibly corresponds to TRBD2 (7 bases). The J call is in doubt because the DNA end fits TRBJ2-5 better. The clonotype was recovered from a man of 80 years or more in good health. The CDR3 region has the DNA TGTGCTAGTGGTTGGGGGGGGGGCAGGACCCAGTACTTC. This translates into CASGWGGGRTQYF.